This T cell receptor (beta chain) was identified during a study of blood T cell repertoires in COVID-19. Overall study context: COVID-19 samples, acute and convalescent, were from the United States, Italy and Spain. The cDNA or gDNA used as material had been derived from T cells, B-cell-depleted T cells, or PBMCs.

Study processing details: Estimation of nucleated cell counts relied on the amplification of reference gene primers. Method: immunoSEQ multiplex PCR; TCRdb's copy keeps in-frame clones and lacks some. V, J and clone size are those of that table, while D and trimming were read from the DNA. This sample yields 200,000 to 300,000 clones, of which around 80% are seen a single time; roughly 4% belongs to the top ten. The CDR3 extends over 15 amino acids. Per the germline V gene, CDR1 is SNHLY and CDR2 is FYNNEI. J was trimmed by 4 bases and V by 4 bases; bases with no gene match: 7. The sequenced material came from peripheral blood. V is TRBV2 and J is TRBJ2-1; TRBD1 matches at 7 bases. This clonotype was obtained from a man aged 60 to 69 with acute or convalescent COVID-19. CDR3 in amino acids: CASSATGTLYNEQFF. The CDR3 DNA reads TGTGCCAGCAGTGCGACAGGGACCCTTTACAATGAGCAGTTCTTC.